The 10 T cell receptor beta chains reported below all come from one sample, sequenced in a study of regulatory and conventional T cells in RAG deficiency. Conventional CD4+ T cells were sorted from blood as CD25-low CD127-high cells. Repertoires were generated with immunoSEQ multiplex PCR, while TCRdb's copy carries only in-frame clones and drops some. The sample carries almost 35,000 clones, about 78% recorded once. A further study also used this sample, focusing on regulatory T cells. That paper notes: The PCR used 52 TRBV and 13 TRBJ primers.

Source material: CD4+ effector T cells sorted from blood. The origin of the receptors is a human donor in good health.

V is TRBV11-2 and J is TRBJ2-7; D perhaps matches TRBD2 (5 bases). This CDR3 is built from 15 residues. Trimming shortened V by 0 bases and J by 7 bases, and 16 bases separated the two germline ends. From germline, CDR1 is SGHAT and CDR2 FQNNGV. The CDR3 here is CASSLDRASPGEQYF. The CDR3, as DNA: TGTGCCAGCAGCTTAGATCGGGCATCGCCGGGGGAGCAGTACTTC.

CDR3 sequence: CASSPIEKVYGYTF. In DNA, the CDR3 is TGTGCCAGCAGCCCGATCGAAAAGGTCTATGGCTACACCTTC. The chain employs TRBV14 and TRBJ1-2; unclear D gene. V shed 4 bases and J shed 4 bases, with 13 bases lying between them. The CDR3 sequence is 14 residues long. Germline CDR1 reads SGHDN; CDR2 reads FVKESK.

The genes are TRBV11-2 and TRBJ2-3, with 8 bases lining up with TRBD1. The junction had 3 bases not matched to a gene; V was cut back by 3 bases and J by 1 base. The CDR3 has 15 residues. Germline CDR1 is SGHAT and CDR2 is FQNNGV. The CDR3 DNA sequence: TGTGCCAGCAGCTTTACGGACAGGGGCACAGATACGCAGTATTTT. Translating it yields CASSFTDRGTDTQYF.

There are a few counts of this clone. This sequence joins TRBV4-2 and TRBJ1-2; TRBD1 matches 7 bases. Trimming at V came to 2 bases and at J to 8 bases, leaving 5 bases not matched to a gene. The germline V gene encodes CDR1 LGHNA and CDR2 YNFKEQ. CDR3 length: 13 amino acids. CDR3 sequence: CASSQRQGDGYTF. The CDR3, as DNA: TGTGCCAGCAGCCAAAGACAGGGAGACGGCTACACCTTC.

The chain links TRBV11-1 to TRBJ1-6, with D unresolved. Trimming removed 4 bases from V and 16 bases from J, with 11 bases in between. The CDR3 runs to 11 residues. CDR1 is SGHAT, CDR2 FQDESV, per germline (reference sequence). This chain's CDR3 is CASSSQESLHF. CDR3 DNA sequence: TGTGCCAGCAGCTCCCAGGAGAGTCTCCACTTT.

The DNA of the CDR3 is TGTGCCTGGAGTGTACAAGGGGGCCAGCCCCAGCATTTT. It encodes CAWSVQGGQPQHF. The chain combines TRBV30 with TRBJ1-5, with 7 bases that match TRBD1. From germline, CDR1 is GTSNPN and CDR2 SVGIG (reference sequence). V lost 0 bases and J lost 7; bases outside the gene matches: 3. CDR3 length equals 13 residues.

This clone was detected once. The genes are TRBV18 and TRBJ2-5; maybe TRBD2 (5 bases). Trimming cost V 5 bases and J 2 bases, with 9 bases left between them. Germline V lookup: CDR1 KGHSH, CDR2 LQKENI. The length of the CDR3 is 13 residues. CDR3 sequence: CASSGRGQETQYF. The CDR3 nucleotides are TGTGCCAGCTCAGGAAGAGGGCAAGAGACCCAGTACTTC.

DNA of the CDR3: TGCAGCGTTGGGACAGGGGGCTACAATGAGCAGTTCTTC. Amino acids: CSVGTGGYNEQFF. The chain joins TRBV29-1 to TRBJ2-1; 10 bases align to TRBD1. Trimming removed 4 bases from V and 3 bases from J; junction bases left unmatched: 0. The CDR3 has 13 amino acids. Germline V lookup: CDR1 SQVTM, CDR2 ANQGSEA.

This clone has a single count. The rearrangement joins TRBV14 to TRBJ2-5, with TRBD2 as a possible D gene (5 bases). The CDR3 spans 18 residues. The germline CDR1 and CDR2 sequences are SGHDN and FVKESK. Trimming took 1 base from V and 0 from J, leaving 18 bases between them. This CDR3 is CASSQAALGGSHQETQYF. CDR3 coding DNA: TGTGCCAGCAGCCAAGCAGCTCTCGGAGGCAGCCACCAAGAGACCCAGTACTTC.

This clone was recorded a few times. The chain is built from TRBV5-5 and TRBJ1-2, with TRBD1 matching 7 bases. Trimming removed 5 bases from V and 2 bases from J; junction bases left unmatched: 6. Germline CDR1 SGHKS, CDR2 YYEKEE (reference sequence). This CDR3 is built from 14 residues. The CDR3 protein is CASSYDRANYGYTF. The CDR3 DNA is TGTGCCAGCAGTTATGACAGGGCCAACTATGGCTACACCTTC.